This T cell receptor beta chain was captured in a study of T cells in Graves' hyperthyroidism and ophthalmopathy (dated by TCRdb to 2018 to 2020). With regard to the full study: To identify distinguishing TCR V-J signatures, a discovery cohort of about a hundred patients was used, comprising 43 with Graves' ophthalmopathy and some 60 with stable Graves' hyperthyroidism. An independent validation cohort of some 18 hyperthyroidism patients and roughly 16 patients who later progressed to ophthalmopathy tested prospective prediction of ophthalmopathy. The approximately 98 discovery patients were randomly divided into training and test sets at a 7:3 ratio. The study also compared thyroid tissue and blood T-cell repertoires from about six Graves' hyperthyroidism patients. Once sampling was done, hyperthyroidism patients were given methimazole at a starting dose of 30 mg daily, whereas ophthalmopathy patients were given high-dose intravenous methylprednisolone. TCR Vbeta CDR3 sequencing of 120 to 150 peripheral blood samples (under 45 ophthalmopathy, around 80 hyperthyroidism and approximately 17 progressor patients) is reported in the paper. Overall results and qualifications from the work: In cross-validation, a model built on a 13 V-J signature told ophthalmopathy apart from stable hyperthyroidism with 85% to 90% sensitivity and approximately 81% specificity, and in testing the same model reached 80%/75%. Sample size was not statistically predetermined, and blinding of investigators to group allocation was not performed. Most expanded thyroid clonotypes (frequency above 0.001) were also detected in blood, suggesting blood repertoires may reflect thyroid immune responses. During validation, the model predicted progression to ophthalmopathy a median of roughly six months ahead of onset, with more than 55% sensitivity and roughly 72% specificity.

This clonotype occurred many times. It has no known antigen specificity. Base qualities are not provided; no much larger clone lies one nucleotide away. The TCR beta CDR3 regions were amplified from RNA transcripts. The first round of RT-PCR for the TCR CDR3 was performed with the HTBI primer set and the Qiagen OneStep RT-PCR kit. Libraries were constructed in a second round of multiplex PCR, after which size selection and purification were carried out. Libraries were sequenced paired-end with 100 bp reads on an Illumina HiSeq2000. The study's own analysis went as follows. SOAPnuke was used to process the raw data, throwing out any read that contained adapters or uncalled bases, had a mean Phred below 15, or lacked an exact constant-primer or identifier match. COPE v1.2.5 was used to merge high-quality paired reads, and clonotypes were defined as unique nucleotide sequences. Clonotypes were aligned to IMGT TRBV, TRBD and TRBJ reference segments using MiTCR v1.1. Analysis was restricted to V-J combinations with a frequency above 0.0001, which covered approximately 99% of repertoires. A TCS score was defined as the ratio of F50 (clonal expansion) to E x V (chaos), with BLOSUM62-based TCRdist applied between CDR3 peptides within each V-J. Welch's t-statistics and random forest reduced roughly 500 V-J features to fewer than 15, which were used in a naive Bayes classifier (R e1071). The Morisita-Horn index was used to measure how similar the thyroid and blood repertoires were. TCRdb reprocessing: public reads trimmed at Q25 with fastp, clones called with MiXCR, in-frame beta chains kept. Each record represents a unique CDR3 protein, reported with the most common genes and DNA among its rows. These V and J calls originate from TCRdb's pipeline instead of the authors' own analysis. The sample table shows roughly 570,000 distinct CDR3 sequences, and about 45% are seen once. The ten largest clones take up 15% to 20% of the sample.

Patients with uncontrolled infections, other autoimmune diseases, pregnancy or lactation were excluded. Diagnoses were established on the basis of clinical symptoms, serum thyroxine and TRAb, thyroid ultrasound, and orbital computed tomography. Total RNA was extracted with Trizol reagent, and quality was checked on an Agilent 2100 Bioanalyzer. From its cysteine to its phenylalanine, the CDR3 spans 14 amino acids. Only the CDR3 part of the read is kept: 42 bases, read in frame from the first base. The germline V gene (reference sequence) provides CDR1 DFQATT and CDR2 SNEGSKA. Trimming accounts for 3 bases at V and 6 bases at J, while the number of junction bases matched to no gene is 7.

The TCR was taken from an adult woman with Graves' disease, either hyperthyroidism or ophthalmopathy (not recorded which). The chain was built from TRBV20-1 and TRBJ1-2; TRBD1 lines up with 10 middle nucleotides. The material sequenced was peripheral blood or thyroid tissue (not recorded which). The CDR3 sequence is CSASKDRGQDGYTF. The sequence in DNA is TGCAGTGCTAGTAAAGACAGGGGGCAGGATGGCTACACCTTC.